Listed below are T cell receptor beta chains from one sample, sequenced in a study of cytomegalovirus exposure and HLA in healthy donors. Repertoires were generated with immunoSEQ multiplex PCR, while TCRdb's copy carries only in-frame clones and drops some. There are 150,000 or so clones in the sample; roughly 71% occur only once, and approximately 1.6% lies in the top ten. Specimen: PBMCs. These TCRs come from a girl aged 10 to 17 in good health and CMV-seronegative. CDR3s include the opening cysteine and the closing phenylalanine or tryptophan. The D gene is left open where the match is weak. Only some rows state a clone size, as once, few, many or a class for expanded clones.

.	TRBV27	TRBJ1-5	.	TGTGCCAGCAGTTTAGCGAGCCTTAGCAATCAGCCCCAGCATTTT	CASSLASLSNQPQHF
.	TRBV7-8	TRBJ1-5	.	TGTGCCAGCAGCATTCTTGACGAACCCGGGCAGCCCCAGCATTTT	CASSILDEPGQPQHF
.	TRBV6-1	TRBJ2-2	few	TGTGCCAGCACAGGATACGGCGGGGAGCTGTTTTTT	CASTGYGGELFF
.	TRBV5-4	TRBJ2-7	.	TGTGCCAGCAGCTTGGTGGGGGGCGAGCAGTACTTC	CASSLVGGEQYF
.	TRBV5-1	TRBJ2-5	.	TGCGCCAGCAGCTTTGGGGGCCTCCAAGAGACCCAGTACTTC	CASSFGGLQETQYF
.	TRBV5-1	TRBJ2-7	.	TGCGCCAGCAGCTTGGTGCCAGGGGCCTACGAGCAGTACTTC	CASSLVPGAYEQYF
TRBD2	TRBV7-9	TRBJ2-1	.	TGTGCCAGCAGCTTTGAGCGGGGGTGGAATAATGAGCAGTTCTTC	CASSFERGWNNEQFF
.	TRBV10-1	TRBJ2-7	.	TGCGCCAGCCGTGACAGATCAAGCTCCTACGAGCAGTACTTC	CASRDRSSSYEQYF
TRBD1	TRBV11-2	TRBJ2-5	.	TGTGCCAGCAGCTTCACAGGGGAGGAGACCCAGTACTTC	CASSFTGEETQYF
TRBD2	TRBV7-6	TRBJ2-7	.	TGTGCCAGCAGCTTAGGTTCTAGCGGGGCCTACGAGCAGTACTTC	CASSLGSSGAYEQYF
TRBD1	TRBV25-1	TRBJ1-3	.	TGTGCCAGCAGTGGTGGGACAGGGGGCCCCCTCTCTGGAAACACCATATATTTT	CASSGGTGGPLSGNTIYF
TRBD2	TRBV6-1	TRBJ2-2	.	TGTGCCAGCGTCCGACTAGCGGGAAGCACCGGGGAGCTGTTTTTT	CASVRLAGSTGELFF
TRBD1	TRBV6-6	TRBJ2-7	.	TGTGCCAGCAGTATATGGACAGGGGACTCCTACGAGCAGTACTTC	CASSIWTGDSYEQYF
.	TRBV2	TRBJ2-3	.	TGTGCCAGCAGTAGGGTCCCCACAGGTACGCAGTATTTT	CASSRVPTGTQYF
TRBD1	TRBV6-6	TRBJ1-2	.	TGTGCCAGCAGATTGACAGGGATAAACCGTCGTGATGGCTACACCTTC	CASRLTGINRRDGYTF
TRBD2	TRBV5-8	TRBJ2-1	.	TGTGCCAGCAGCCTGGCTAACGGGGGGTGGCATGAGCAGTTCTTC	CASSLANGGWHEQFF
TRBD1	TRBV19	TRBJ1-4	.	TGTGCCAGTAGTATCCGGGGAACAGGGGATGAAAAACTGTTTTTT	CASSIRGTGDEKLFF
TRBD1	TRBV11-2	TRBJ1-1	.	TGTGCCAGCAGCAACGGGACAGCTGTATTTAGCACTGAAGCTTTCTTT	CASSNGTAVFSTEAFF
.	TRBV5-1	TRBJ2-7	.	TGCGCCAGCAGCTTGTCCCGCGAGAACGAGCAGTACTTC	CASSLSRENEQYF
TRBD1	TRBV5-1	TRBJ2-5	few	TGCGCCAGCAGACTGACAGGGGCTAGGGAGACCCAGTACTTC	CASRLTGARETQYF
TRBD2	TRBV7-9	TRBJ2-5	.	TGTGCCAGCAGCCGGACTAGCGGGGCCCCTCCATGGGGGACCCAGTACTTC	CASSRTSGAPPWGTQYF
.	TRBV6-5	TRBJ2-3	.	TGTGCCGCCCGCAGGGGAGATATTTACACAGATACGCAGTATTTT	CAARRGDIYTDTQYF
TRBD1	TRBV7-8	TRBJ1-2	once	TGTGCCAGCTCTTCCCGACAGGGCGTTGGTGGCTACACCTTC	CASSSRQGVGGYTF
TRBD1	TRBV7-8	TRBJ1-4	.	TGTGCCAGCAGCTCGGACAGGGGGCCTGAAAAACTGTTTTTT	CASSSDRGPEKLFF
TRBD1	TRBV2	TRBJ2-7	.	TGTGCCAGCGCGGGGACAGGGACCTACGAGCAGTACTTC	CASAGTGTYEQYF
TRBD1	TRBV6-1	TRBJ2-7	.	TGTGCCACCTTACGGGACAGGGTGTCCTACGAGCAGTACTTC	CATLRDRVSYEQYF
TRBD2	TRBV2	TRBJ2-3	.	TGTGCCAGCAGTGACCCGAGCGGGGAAGAGGGAAGCACAGATACGCAGTATTTT	CASSDPSGEEGSTDTQYF
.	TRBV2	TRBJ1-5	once	TGTGCCAGCAGTGGTCAAAATCAGCCCCAGCATTTT	CASSGQNQPQHF
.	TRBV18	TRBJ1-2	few	TGTGCCAGCTCACGCCCGGGAGCTATAAACTATGGCTACACCTTC	CASSRPGAINYGYTF
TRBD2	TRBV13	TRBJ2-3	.	TGTGCCAGCAGCTTTAGACTAGCGGTGCGGCAGGGAGATACGCAGTATTTT	CASSFRLAVRQGDTQYF
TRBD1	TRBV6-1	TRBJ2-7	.	TGTGCCAGCAGATCGACAGGGGGCGTCGAGCAGTACTTC	CASRSTGGVEQYF
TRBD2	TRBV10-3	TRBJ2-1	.	TGTGCCATCAGTGGCCTAGCGGGGGACAATGAGCAGTTCTTC	CAISGLAGDNEQFF
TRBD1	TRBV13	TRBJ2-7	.	TGTGCCAGCAGCCCAACAACCACGCTGACAGGGTCCGAGCAGTACTTC	CASSPTTTLTGSEQYF
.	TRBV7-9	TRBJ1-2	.	TGTGCCAGCAGCTTTGCCGGGGGGGCTGGCTATGGCTACACCTTC	CASSFAGGAGYGYTF
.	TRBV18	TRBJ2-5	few	TGTGCCAGCTCACCAAGAACCGCGGAGACCCAGTACTTC	CASSPRTAETQYF
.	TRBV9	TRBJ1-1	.	TGTGCCAGCAGCGTAGCCGAGGGAAACACCCATCCCACTGAAGCTTTCTTT	CASSVAEGNTHPTEAFF
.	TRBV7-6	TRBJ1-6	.	TGTGCCAGCAGATCCGAGCCAAATTCACCCCTCCACTTT	CASRSEPNSPLHF
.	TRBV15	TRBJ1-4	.	TGTGCCACCAGGCGCGGAATTGAGGCGGTTGAAAAACTGTTTTTT	CATRRGIEAVEKLFF
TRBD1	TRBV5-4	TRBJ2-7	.	TGTGCCAGCAGCACCAGACAGGGGGCGAACGAGCAGTACTTC	CASSTRQGANEQYF
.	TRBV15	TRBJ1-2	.	TGTGCCACCAGCAGAGATCAGGAAGGCTACACCTTC	CATSRDQEGYTF
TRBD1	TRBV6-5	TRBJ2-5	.	TGTGCCAGCAGGGGGACAGAGGAGACCCAGTACTTC	CASRGTEETQYF
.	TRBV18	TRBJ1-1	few	TGTGCCAGCTCACCACCGGCAGGCAAGAACACTGAAGCTTTCTTT	CASSPPAGKNTEAFF
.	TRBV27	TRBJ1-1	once	TGTGCCAGCAGTTTCGGGGGTAACACTGAAGCTTTCTTT	CASSFGGNTEAFF
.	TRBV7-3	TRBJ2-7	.	TGTGCCAGCAGCCCAGTGGGGGGGCGGTACGAGCAGTACTTC	CASSPVGGRYEQYF
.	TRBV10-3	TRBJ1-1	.	TGTGCCATCAGTGAGTCTTTAAACACTGAAGCTTTCTTT	CAISESLNTEAFF
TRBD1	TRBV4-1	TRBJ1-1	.	TGCGCCAGCAGCCGACAGGGGGACACTGAAGCTTTCTTT	CASSRQGDTEAFF
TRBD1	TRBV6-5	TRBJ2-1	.	TGTGCCAGCAGCCTCGGACAGGGAGAAAAGTTCTTC	CASSLGQGEKFF
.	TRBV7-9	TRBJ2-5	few	TGTGCCAGCAGCGACCGGGACTACCAAGAGACCCAGTACTTC	CASSDRDYQETQYF
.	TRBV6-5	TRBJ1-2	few	TGTGCCAGCCACCCGAGCCAGGGGCCTAACTATGGCTACACCTTC	CASHPSQGPNYGYTF
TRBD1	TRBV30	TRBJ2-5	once	TGTGCCTGGCGACAGGGGTTTGGGGAGACCCAGTACTTC	CAWRQGFGETQYF
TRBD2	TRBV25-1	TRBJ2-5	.	TGTGCCAGCAGCCACCCCGTGCTAGCGGGGGCCGTGGAGACCCAGTACTTC	CASSHPVLAGAVETQYF
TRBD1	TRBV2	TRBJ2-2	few	TGTGCCAGCAGTTTGAGTGGGACAGCGAACACCGGGGAGCTGTTTTTT	CASSLSGTANTGELFF
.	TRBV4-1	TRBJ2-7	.	TGCGCCAGCAGCCAAGTGTTCGACAGCAACTACGAGCAGTACTTC	CASSQVFDSNYEQYF
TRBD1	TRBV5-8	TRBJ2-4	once	TGTGCCAGCAGCGAACCGGGACAGGGGTTCCAGAACATTCAGTACTTC	CASSEPGQGFQNIQYF
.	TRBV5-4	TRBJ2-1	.	TGTGCCAGCAGCTTGCGGGGTGATCTGAATGAGCAGTTCTTC	CASSLRGDLNEQFF
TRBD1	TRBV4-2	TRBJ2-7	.	TGTGCCAGCAGCCCGGGGACAGGGGAGGGCGAGCAGTACTTC	CASSPGTGEGEQYF